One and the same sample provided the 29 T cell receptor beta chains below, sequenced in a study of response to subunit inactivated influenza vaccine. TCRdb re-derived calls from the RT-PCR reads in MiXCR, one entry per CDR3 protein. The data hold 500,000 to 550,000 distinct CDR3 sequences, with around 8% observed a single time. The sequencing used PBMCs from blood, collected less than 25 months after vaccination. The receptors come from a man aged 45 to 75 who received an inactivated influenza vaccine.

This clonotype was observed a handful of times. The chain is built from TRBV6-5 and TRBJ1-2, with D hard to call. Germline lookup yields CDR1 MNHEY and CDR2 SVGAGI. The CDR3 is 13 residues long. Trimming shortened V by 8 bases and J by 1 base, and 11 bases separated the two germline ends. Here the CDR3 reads CASVEGFNYGYTF. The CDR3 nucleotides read TGTGCCAGCGTTGAGGGTTTTAACTATGGCTACACCTTC.

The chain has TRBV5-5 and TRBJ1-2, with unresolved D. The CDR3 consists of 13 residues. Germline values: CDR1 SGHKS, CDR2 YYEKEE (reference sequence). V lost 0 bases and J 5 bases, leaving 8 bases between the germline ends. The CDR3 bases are TGTGCCAGCAGCTTGGCCGGGGAGTATGGCTACACCTTC. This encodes CASSLAGEYGYTF.

CDR3 coding DNA: TGTGCCAGCAGTGAAACTAGCGGGAGGGTAGAGACCCAGTACTTC. This codes for CASSETSGRVETQYF. The chain carries TRBV6-1 and TRBJ2-5; the match to TRBD2 covers 13 bases. Germline CDR1 MNHNS, CDR2 SASEGT. Trimming at V came to 2 bases and at J to 4 bases, leaving 1 base not matched to a gene. CDR3 length: 15 amino acids.

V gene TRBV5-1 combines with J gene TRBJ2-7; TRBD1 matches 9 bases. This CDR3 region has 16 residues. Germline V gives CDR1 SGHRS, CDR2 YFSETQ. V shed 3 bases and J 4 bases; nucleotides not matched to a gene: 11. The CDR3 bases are TGCGCCAGCAGCTCCACCCGGGACAGGGATATTTACGAGCAGTACTTC. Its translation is CASSSTRDRDIYEQYF.

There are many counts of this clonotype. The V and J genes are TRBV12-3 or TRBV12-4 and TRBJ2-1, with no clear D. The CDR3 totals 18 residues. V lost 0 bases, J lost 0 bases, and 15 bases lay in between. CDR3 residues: CASSLALRITSSYNEQFF. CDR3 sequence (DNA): TGTGCCAGCAGTTTAGCCCTTAGGATCACAAGCTCCTACAATGAGCAGTTCTTC.

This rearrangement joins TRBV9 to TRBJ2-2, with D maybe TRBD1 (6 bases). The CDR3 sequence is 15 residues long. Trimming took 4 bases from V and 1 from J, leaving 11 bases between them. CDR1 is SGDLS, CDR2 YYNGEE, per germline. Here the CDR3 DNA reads TGTGCCAGCAGCCCTTCGACAGGGAACACCGGGGAGCTGTTTTTT. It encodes CASSPSTGNTGELFF.

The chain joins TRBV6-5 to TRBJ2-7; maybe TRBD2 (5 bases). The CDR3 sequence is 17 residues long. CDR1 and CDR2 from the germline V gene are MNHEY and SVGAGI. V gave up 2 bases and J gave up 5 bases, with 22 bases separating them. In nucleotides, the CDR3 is TGTGCCAGCAGTTACCAATCCCGGTACAGAGACTACCACGAGCAGTACTTC. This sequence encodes CASSYQSRYRDYHEQYF.

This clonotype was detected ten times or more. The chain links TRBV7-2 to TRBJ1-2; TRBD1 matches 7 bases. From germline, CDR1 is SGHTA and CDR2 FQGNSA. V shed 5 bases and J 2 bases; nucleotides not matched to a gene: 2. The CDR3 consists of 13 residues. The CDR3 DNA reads TGTGCCAGCAGCAAGGACAGGAACTATGGCTACACCTTC. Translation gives CASSKDRNYGYTF.

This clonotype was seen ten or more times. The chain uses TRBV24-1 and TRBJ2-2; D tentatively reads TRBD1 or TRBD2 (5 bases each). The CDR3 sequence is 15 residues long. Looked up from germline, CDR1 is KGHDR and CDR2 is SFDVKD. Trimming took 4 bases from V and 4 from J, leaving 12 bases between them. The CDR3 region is CATSESGAATGELFF. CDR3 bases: TGTGCCACCAGTGAATCCGGGGCGGCCACCGGGGAGCTGTTTTTT.

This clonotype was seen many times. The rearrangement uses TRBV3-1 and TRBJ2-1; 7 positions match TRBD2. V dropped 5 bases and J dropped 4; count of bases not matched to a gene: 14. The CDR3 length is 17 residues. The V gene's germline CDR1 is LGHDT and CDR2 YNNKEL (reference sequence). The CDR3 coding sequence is TGTGCCAGCAGCAACAACCTGAATAGCGGGCGTTACAATGAGCAGTTCTTC. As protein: CASSNNLNSGRYNEQFF.

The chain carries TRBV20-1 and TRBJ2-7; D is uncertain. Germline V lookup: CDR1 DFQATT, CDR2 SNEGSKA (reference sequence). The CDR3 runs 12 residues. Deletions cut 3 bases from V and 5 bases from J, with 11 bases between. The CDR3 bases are TGCAGTGCTAGCCCCCATAGGGACGAGCAGTACTTC. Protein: CSASPHRDEQYF.

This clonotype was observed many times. The CDR3 sequence: CATSPTRVSGNTIYF. Here the CDR3 DNA reads TGTGCCACCAGCCCAACGAGGGTCTCTGGAAACACCATATATTTT. The V and J genes are TRBV15 and TRBJ1-3; D gene uncertain. V gave up 5 bases and J gave up 0 bases, with 11 bases separating them. The CDR3 has 15 amino acids. Germline V CDR1 and CDR2: LNHNV, YYDKDF (reference sequence).

The CDR3 reads CASSPVAEFLTYEQYF. The CDR3 DNA reads as TGTGCCAGCAGCCCCGTAGCGGAGTTCCTTACCTACGAGCAGTACTTC. The J gene is TRBJ2-7, the V gene TRBV7-2; maybe TRBD2 (6 bases). Germline V CDR1 and CDR2: SGHTA, FQGNSA. The CDR3 length is 16 residues. The germline V and J ends were trimmed by 5 bases and 2 bases, with 19 bases remaining between them.

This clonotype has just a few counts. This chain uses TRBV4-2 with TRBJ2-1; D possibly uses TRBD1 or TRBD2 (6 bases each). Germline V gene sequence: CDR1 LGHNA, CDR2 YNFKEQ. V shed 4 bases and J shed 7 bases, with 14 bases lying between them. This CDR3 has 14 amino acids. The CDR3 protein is CASSPEGGLNEQFF. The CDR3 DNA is TGTGCCAGCAGCCCCGAGGGGGGCTTGAATGAGCAGTTCTTC.

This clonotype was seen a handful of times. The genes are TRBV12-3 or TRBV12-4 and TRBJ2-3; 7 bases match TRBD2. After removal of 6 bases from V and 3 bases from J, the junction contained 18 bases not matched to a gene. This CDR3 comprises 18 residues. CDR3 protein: CASSPTPLGFSGTDTQYF. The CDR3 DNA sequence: TGTGCCAGCAGCCCGACGCCCCTAGGTTTTAGCGGGACAGATACGCAGTATTTT.

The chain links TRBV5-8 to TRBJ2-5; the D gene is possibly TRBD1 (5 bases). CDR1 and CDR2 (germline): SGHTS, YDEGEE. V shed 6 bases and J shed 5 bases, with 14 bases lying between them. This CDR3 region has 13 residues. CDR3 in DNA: TGTGCCAGCAATTGGGGCCGTGGGGAGACCCAGTACTTC. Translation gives CASNWGRGETQYF.

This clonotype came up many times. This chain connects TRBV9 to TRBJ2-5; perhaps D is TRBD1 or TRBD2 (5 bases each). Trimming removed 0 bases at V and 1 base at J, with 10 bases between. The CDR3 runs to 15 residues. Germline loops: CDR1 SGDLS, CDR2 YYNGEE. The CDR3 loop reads CASSVEGRSQETQYF. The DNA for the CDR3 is TGTGCCAGCAGCGTAGAGGGACGATCCCAAGAGACCCAGTACTTC.

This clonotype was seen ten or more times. CDR3 sequence reads: CSGNPQGRTEAFF. CDR3 sequence (DNA): TGCAGCGGTAACCCCCAGGGGCGAACTGAAGCTTTCTTT. The chain links TRBV29-1 to TRBJ1-1; D may be TRBD1 (6 bases). Germline V CDR1 and CDR2: SQVTM, ANQGSEA. The CDR3 loop spans 13 amino acids. The V gene lost 7 bases and the J gene lost 5 bases, with 17 bases spanning the gap.

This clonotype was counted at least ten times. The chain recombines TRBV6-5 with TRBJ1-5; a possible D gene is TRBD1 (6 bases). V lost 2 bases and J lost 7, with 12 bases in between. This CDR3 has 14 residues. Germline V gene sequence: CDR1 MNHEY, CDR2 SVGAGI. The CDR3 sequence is CASSYDDRTQPQHF. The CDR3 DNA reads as TGTGCCAGCAGTTACGACGACAGGACGCAGCCCCAGCATTTT.

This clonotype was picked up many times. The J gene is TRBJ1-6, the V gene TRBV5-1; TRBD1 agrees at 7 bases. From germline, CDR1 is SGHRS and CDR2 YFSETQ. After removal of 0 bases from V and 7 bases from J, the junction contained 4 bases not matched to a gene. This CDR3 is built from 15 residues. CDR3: CASSLGQGGNSPLHF. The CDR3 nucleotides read TGCGCCAGCAGCTTGGGACAGGGCGGCAATTCACCCCTCCACTTT.

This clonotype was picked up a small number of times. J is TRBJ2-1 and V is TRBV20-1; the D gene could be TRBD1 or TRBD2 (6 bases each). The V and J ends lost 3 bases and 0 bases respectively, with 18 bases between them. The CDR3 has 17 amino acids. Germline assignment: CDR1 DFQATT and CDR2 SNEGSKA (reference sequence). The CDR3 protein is CSARGAGGPSSYNEQFF. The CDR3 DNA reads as TGCAGTGCTAGGGGGGCCGGGGGCCCTAGCTCCTACAATGAGCAGTTCTTC.

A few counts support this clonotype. CDR3 residues: CSARDLGRSTDTQYF. The CDR3 DNA reads as TGCAGTGCTAGAGATTTGGGGCGTAGCACAGATACGCAGTATTTT. The chain employs TRBV20-1 and TRBJ2-3, with a possible D match to TRBD1 (5 bases). The CDR3 loop spans 15 amino acids. V dropped 0 bases and J dropped 0 bases, with 10 bases sitting between them. CDR1 DFQATT and CDR2 SNEGSKA come from the germline V gene (reference sequence).

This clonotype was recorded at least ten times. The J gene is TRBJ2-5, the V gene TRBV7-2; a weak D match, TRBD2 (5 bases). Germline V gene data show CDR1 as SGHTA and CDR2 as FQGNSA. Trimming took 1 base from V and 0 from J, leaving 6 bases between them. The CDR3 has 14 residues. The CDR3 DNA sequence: TGTGCCAGCAGCTTAGGCGGGTACCAAGAGACCCAGTACTTC. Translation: CASSLGGYQETQYF. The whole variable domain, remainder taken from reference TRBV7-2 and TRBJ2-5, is GAGVSQSPSNKVTEKGKDVELRCDPISGHTALYWYRQSLGQGLEFLIYFQGNSAPDKSGLPSDRFSAERTGGSVSTLTIQRTQQEDSAVYLCASSLGGYQETQYFGPGTRLLVL.

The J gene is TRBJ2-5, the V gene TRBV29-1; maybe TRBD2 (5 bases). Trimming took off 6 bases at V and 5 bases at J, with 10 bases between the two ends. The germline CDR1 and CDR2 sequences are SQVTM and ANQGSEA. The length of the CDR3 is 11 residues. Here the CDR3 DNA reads TGCAGCGTCGAGTCGGGGGAGACCCAGTACTTC. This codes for CSVESGETQYF.

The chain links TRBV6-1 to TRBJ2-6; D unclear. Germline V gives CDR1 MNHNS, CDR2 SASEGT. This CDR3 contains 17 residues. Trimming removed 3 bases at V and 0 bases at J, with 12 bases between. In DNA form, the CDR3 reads TGTGCCAGCAGTGATTGGGTACAGAGCTCTGGGGCCAACGTCCTGACTTTC. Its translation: CASSDWVQSSGANVLTF.

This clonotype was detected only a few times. The chain's CDR3 is CASSKGLLYSGANVLTF. The CDR3 nucleotides read TGTGCCAGCAGCAAGGGACTACTGTACTCTGGGGCCAACGTCCTGACTTTC. The rearrangement links TRBV5-6 to TRBJ2-6; 7 nucleotides agree with TRBD2. The V gene's germline CDR1 is SGHDT and CDR2 YYEEEE. Unmatched junction bases numbered 7, after V lost 4 bases and J lost 0 bases. CDR3 size: 17 residues.

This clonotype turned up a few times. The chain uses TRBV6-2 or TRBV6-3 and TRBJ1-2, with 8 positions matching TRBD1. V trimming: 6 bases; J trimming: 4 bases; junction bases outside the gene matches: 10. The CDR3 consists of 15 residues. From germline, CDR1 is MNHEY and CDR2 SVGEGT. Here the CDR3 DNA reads TGTGCCAGCAGATCCTCAGGGGGCGCGAGCTATGGCTACACCTTC. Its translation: CASRSSGGASYGYTF.

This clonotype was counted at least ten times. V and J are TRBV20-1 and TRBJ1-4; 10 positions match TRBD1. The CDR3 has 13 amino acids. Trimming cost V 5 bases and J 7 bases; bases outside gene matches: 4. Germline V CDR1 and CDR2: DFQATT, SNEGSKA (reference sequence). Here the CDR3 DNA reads TGCAGTGCTCACCGGGACAGGGGTGAAAAACTGTTTTTT. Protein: CSAHRDRGEKLFF.

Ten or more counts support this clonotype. CDR3 protein: CSVDRFNEQYF. In DNA form, the CDR3 reads TGCAGCGTTGATAGGTTCAACGAGCAGTACTTC. The chain combines TRBV29-1 with TRBJ2-7, with D unclear. Trimming left V 3 bases short and J 5 bases short, with 8 bases between. Germline V gives CDR1 SQVTM, CDR2 ANQGSEA. The CDR3 consists of 11 residues.